This T cell receptor (beta chain) emerged from a study of breast tumors, draining lymph nodes, adjacent tissues. Breast cancer patients provided tissue from their axillary draining lymph nodes. TCRdb redid the calling of the multiplex PCR reads with MiXCR, one entry per CDR3 protein. The sample lists fewer than 200,000 distinct CDR3 sequences, about 33% occurring once. This clonotype was seen many times. Looked up from germline, CDR1 is GTSNPN and CDR2 is SVGIG (reference sequence). After removal of 1 base from V and 5 bases from J, the junction contained 11 bases not matched to a gene. The CDR3 extends over 16 amino acids.

The sequenced sample consisted of axillary lymph node tissue. This receptor was identified in a female donor with breast cancer. Some clones in this sample may be carry-over from other donors' samples. This rearrangement joins TRBV30 to TRBJ2-5; 9 bases are shared with TRBD1. CDR3 nucleotides: TGTGCCTGGAGTGCCGGGACAGGGAATCTCGAGGAGACCCAGTACTTC. This gives the protein CAWSAGTGNLEETQYF.